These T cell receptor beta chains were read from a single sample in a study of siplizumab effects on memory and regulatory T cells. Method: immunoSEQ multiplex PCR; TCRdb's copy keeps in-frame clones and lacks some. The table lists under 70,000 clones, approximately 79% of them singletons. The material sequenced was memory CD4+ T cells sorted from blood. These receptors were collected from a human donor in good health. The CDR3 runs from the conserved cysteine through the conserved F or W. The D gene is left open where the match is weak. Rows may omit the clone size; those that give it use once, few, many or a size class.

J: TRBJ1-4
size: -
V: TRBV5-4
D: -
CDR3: CASSHGDGKNEKLFF
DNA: TGTGCCAGCAGCCATGGGGACGGAAAAAATGAAAAACTGTTTTTT

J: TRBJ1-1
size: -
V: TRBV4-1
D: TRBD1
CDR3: CASSQDPPTGFNTEAFF
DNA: TGCGCCAGCAGCCAAGACCCCCCGACAGGGTTTAACACTGAAGCTTTCTTT

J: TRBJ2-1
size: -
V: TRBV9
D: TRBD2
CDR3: CASSARTSGGVYNEQFF
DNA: TGTGCCAGCAGCGCCAGGACTAGCGGGGGGGTCTACAATGAGCAGTTCTTC

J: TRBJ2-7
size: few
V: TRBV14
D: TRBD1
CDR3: CASSPLQGITYEQYF
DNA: TGTGCCAGCAGCCCCTTACAGGGGATTACCTACGAGCAGTACTTC

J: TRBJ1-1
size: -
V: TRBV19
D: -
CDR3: CASSIDLDGAAFNTEAFF
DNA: TGTGCCAGTAGTATAGATCTTGACGGGGCAGCGTTTAACACTGAAGCTTTCTTT

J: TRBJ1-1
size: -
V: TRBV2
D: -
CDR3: CASFRPGWNTEAFF
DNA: TGTGCCAGTTTCAGACCCGGATGGAACACTGAAGCTTTCTTT

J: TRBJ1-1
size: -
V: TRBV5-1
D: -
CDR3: CASSSTQGNTEAFF
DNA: TGCGCCAGCAGCTCCACTCAGGGGAACACTGAAGCTTTCTTT

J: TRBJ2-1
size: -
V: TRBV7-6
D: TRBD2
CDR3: CASSLALTGGYNEQFF
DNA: TGTGCCAGCAGCTTAGCGCTGACGGGGGGCTACAATGAGCAGTTCTTC

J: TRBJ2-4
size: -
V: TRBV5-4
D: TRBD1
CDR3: CASSLRKGQGAILAKNIQYF
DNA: TGTGCCAGCAGCTTAAGGAAGGGACAGGGAGCAATTCTAGCCAAAAACATTCAGTACTTC

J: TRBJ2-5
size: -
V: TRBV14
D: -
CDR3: CASSQVSGQIQETQYF
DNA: TGTGCCAGCAGCCAAGTCTCAGGACAGATACAAGAGACCCAGTACTTC

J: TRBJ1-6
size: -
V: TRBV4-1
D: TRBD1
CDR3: CASSQLYRGDNSPLHF
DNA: TGCGCCAGCAGCCAACTTTACAGGGGGGATAATTCACCCCTCCACTTT

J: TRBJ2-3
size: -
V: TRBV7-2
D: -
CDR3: CASSLRRWDTDTQYF
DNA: TGTGCCAGCAGCTTGAGGCGGTGGGACACAGATACGCAGTATTTT

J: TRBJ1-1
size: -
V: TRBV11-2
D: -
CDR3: CATLRNLNTEAFF
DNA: TGTGCCACCCTCAGAAATTTGAACACTGAAGCTTTCTTT

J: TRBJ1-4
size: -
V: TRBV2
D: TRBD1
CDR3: CASRDRGAFNEKLFF
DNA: TGTGCCAGCAGGGACAGGGGGGCCTTTAATGAAAAACTGTTTTTT

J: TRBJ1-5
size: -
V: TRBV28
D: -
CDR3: CASSLGGGNQPQHF
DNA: TGTGCCAGCAGTTTAGGTGGGGGAAATCAGCCCCAGCATTTT

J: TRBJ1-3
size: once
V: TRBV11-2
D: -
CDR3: CASSLELTGRSGNTIYF
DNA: TGTGCCAGCAGCTTAGAGCTAACAGGGAGATCTGGAAACACCATATATTTT

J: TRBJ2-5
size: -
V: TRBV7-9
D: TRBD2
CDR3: CASSLLAGGPGETQYF
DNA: TGTGCCAGCAGCCTACTAGCGGGGGGGCCGGGAGAGACCCAGTACTTC

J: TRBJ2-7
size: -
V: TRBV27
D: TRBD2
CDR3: CASSLGLAGGREQYF
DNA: TGTGCCAGCAGTTTAGGCCTAGCGGGGGGGCGGGAGCAGTACTTC

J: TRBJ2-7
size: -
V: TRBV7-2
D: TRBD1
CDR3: CASSLEGQGFGEQYF
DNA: TGTGCCAGCAGCTTAGAAGGACAGGGCTTTGGCGAGCAGTACTTC

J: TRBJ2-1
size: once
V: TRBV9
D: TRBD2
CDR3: CASSGTSGGNEQFF
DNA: TGTGCCAGCAGCGGGACTAGCGGGGGAAATGAGCAGTTCTTC

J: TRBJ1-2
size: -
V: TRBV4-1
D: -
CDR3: CASSHPPRGNYGYTF
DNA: TGCGCCAGCAGCCACCCGCCCAGGGGTAACTATGGCTACACCTTC

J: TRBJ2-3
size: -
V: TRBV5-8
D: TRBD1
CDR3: CASRAPGQGDTQYF
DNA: TGTGCCAGCAGGGCGCCGGGACAGGGTGATACGCAGTATTTT

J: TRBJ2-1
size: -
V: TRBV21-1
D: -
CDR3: CASSKVWGYGQFF
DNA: TGTGCCAGCAGCAAAGTATGGGGGTATGGGCAGTTCTTC

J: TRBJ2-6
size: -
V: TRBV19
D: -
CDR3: CASNHDRFRSGANVLTF
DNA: TGTGCCAGTAATCACGACAGGTTTCGCTCTGGGGCCAACGTCCTGACTTTC

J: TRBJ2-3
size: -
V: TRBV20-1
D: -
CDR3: CSASRTDTQYF
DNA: TGCAGTGCTAGCCGCACAGATACGCAGTATTTT